The next 31 T cell receptor beta chains were all read from a single sample in a study of Ad26.COV2.S vaccination and SARS-CoV-2 variants. The assay was immunoSEQ multiplex PCR, and TCRdb's table has in-frame clones only and misses some. This sample has around 270,000 clones, with roughly 87% found just once. Documented treatment: 15 to 20 received Ad26.COV2.S at low or high dose, single or two shots; roughly five received placebo; per-sample allocation not given. Collection of samples fell on day 63 after the first vaccine or placebo injection. Specimen: peripheral blood, collected in a trial of Ad26.COV2.S vaccine versus placebo. The source of these receptors is a person aged 18-60 years who received the Ad26.COV2.S COVID-19 vaccine or a placebo.

The genes are TRBV6-6 and TRBJ1-2; TRBD1 is a possible D gene (5 bases). Germline V lookup: CDR1 MNHNY, CDR2 SVGAGI (reference sequence). There are 16 residues in the CDR3. V dropped 0 bases and J dropped 4 bases, with 15 bases sitting between them. CDR3 residues: CASSYSNEGLFYGYTF. DNA for the CDR3: TGTGCCAGCAGTTACTCGAATGAGGGACTGTTCTATGGCTACACCTTC.

The chain joins TRBV2 to TRBJ2-1; TRBD2 aligns across 12 bases. Unmatched junction bases numbered 8, after V lost 9 bases and J lost 2 bases. Germline assignment: CDR1 SNHLY and CDR2 FYNNEI. The CDR3 extends over 16 amino acids. Here the CDR3 reads CASARLAGEPYNEQFF. The DNA for the CDR3 is TGTGCCAGTGCCAGACTAGCGGGAGAACCCTACAATGAGCAGTTCTTC. The full variable domain, its missing parts supplied by reference TRBV2 and TRBJ2-1, is EPEVTQTPSHQVTQMGQEVILRCVPISNHLYFYWYRQILGQKVEFLVSFYNNEISEKSEIFDDQFSVERPDGSNFTLKIRSTKLEDSAMYFCASARLAGEPYNEQFFGPGTRLTVL.

This chain connects TRBV9 to TRBJ1-1; D not resolved. The length of the CDR3 is 14 residues. CDR1 SGDLS and CDR2 YYNGEE come from the germline V gene. Between the trimmed V and J ends, which lost 4 bases and 1 base, there was a span of 11 bases. This chain's CDR3 is CASSPRVTNTEAFF. DNA for the CDR3: TGTGCCAGCAGCCCCCGCGTAACGAACACTGAAGCTTTCTTT.

For this clone: The identical CDR3 is also encoded by other nucleotide sequences in the sample. The rearrangement joins TRBV12-3 or TRBV12-4 to TRBJ1-1; D not certain. Trimming took off 2 bases at V and 6 bases at J, with 7 bases between the two ends. The CDR3 has 12 amino acids. The CDR3: CASSLLGSEAFF. The CDR3 DNA reads as TGTGCCAGCAGTTTATTAGGGTCTGAAGCTTTCTTT.

This chain joins TRBV6-4 and TRBJ1-1; TRBD1 matches at 9 bases. After removal of 6 bases from V and 1 base from J, the junction contained 12 bases not matched to a gene. From germline, CDR1 is MRHNA and CDR2 SNTAGT. The CDR3 length is 17 residues. CDR3 coding DNA: TGTGCCAGCAGGACAGCCGGGACAGGGAGGCCGAACACTGAAGCTTTCTTT. Translating it yields CASRTAGTGRPNTEAFF.

V and J are TRBV4-1 and TRBJ2-1; TRBD2 matches at 9 bases. The junction had 3 bases not matched to a gene; V was cut back by 3 bases and J by 6 bases. CDR1 is MGHRA, CDR2 YSYEKL, per germline. The CDR3 has 14 residues. The CDR3 DNA sequence: TGCGCCAGCAGCCATACTAGCGGGCCCAATGAGCAGTTCTTC. Its translation is CASSHTSGPNEQFF.

The chain combines TRBV7-2 with TRBJ2-2; 8 bases are a match to TRBD1. This CDR3 contains 14 residues. Germline loops: CDR1 SGHTA, CDR2 FQGNSA. V trimming: 6 bases; J trimming: 7 bases; junction bases outside the gene matches: 7. The CDR3 region is CASRRTGWDGELFF. CDR3 sequence (DNA): TGTGCCAGCAGAAGGACAGGGTGGGACGGGGAGCTGTTTTTT.

J is TRBJ2-3 and V is TRBV7-3; possibly TRBD1 for D (6 bases). The CDR3 sequence is 13 residues long. Trimming took 7 bases from V and 3 from J, leaving 11 bases between them. Germline V gene data show CDR1 as SGHTA and CDR2 as FQGTGA. This CDR3 reads CASTDRTTDTQYF. CDR3 bases: TGTGCCAGCACCGACAGGACGACAGATACGCAGTATTTT.

This rearrangement joins TRBV3-1 (or the pseudogene TRBV3-2) to TRBJ1-1, with D possibly matching TRBD1 (5 bases). The CDR3 has 14 residues. V was cut by 0 bases and J by 5 bases, with 10 bases left in between. Germline CDR1 is LGHDT and CDR2 is YNNKEL (reference sequence). The CDR3 DNA is TGTGCCAGCAGCCAAGATCAGGAGGGGACTGAAGCTTTCTTT. This codes for CASSQDQEGTEAFF.

The V call is TRBV27, the J call TRBJ2-4; 11 positions agree with TRBD2. CDR1 is MNHEY, CDR2 SMNVEV, per germline (reference sequence). The length of the CDR3 is 11 residues. Germline trimming cut 6 bases from V and 13 bases from J; bases unmatched to any gene: 2. The chain's CDR3 is CASRRTSGQYF. As DNA, the CDR3 is TGTGCCAGCAGGCGGACTAGCGGGCAGTACTTC.

The gene calls are TRBV29-1 and TRBJ2-2; no firm D call. With 4 bases removed from V and 2 bases from J, the gap between germline ends came to 8 bases. This CDR3 is built from 13 residues. CDR1 and CDR2 (germline): SQVTM, ANQGSEA. CDR3 sequence (DNA): TGCAGCGTTGGGACGGTTAACACCGGGGAGCTGTTTTTT. Translation gives CSVGTVNTGELFF.

The table lists this clone with a count of one. The chain couples TRBV5-1 to TRBJ2-5, with 10 nucleotides matching TRBD2. V lost 4 bases and J lost 6; bases outside the gene matches: 15. CDR1 is SGHRS and CDR2 is YFSETQ in the germline V gene. This CDR3 region has 17 residues. Here the CDR3 DNA reads TGCGCCAGCAGCCCCGAGTTCGGAAGCGGGAGGGCCCAGACCCAGTACTTC. Encoded protein: CASSPEFGSGRAQTQYF.

The chain is built from TRBV3-1 (or the pseudogene TRBV3-2) and TRBJ1-4; D ambiguous. The CDR3 has 16 residues. CDR1 and CDR2 (germline): LGHDT, YNNKEL (reference sequence). V lost 1 base and J 4 bases, leaving 13 bases between the germline ends. The chain's CDR3 is CASSQALTAYNEKLFF. The CDR3 nucleotides read TGTGCCAGCAGCCAAGCGTTAACAGCTTATAATGAAAAACTGTTTTTT.

The gene calls are TRBV5-4 and TRBJ2-1; D could derive from TRBD1 or TRBD2 (5 bases each). The V gene lost 2 bases and the J gene lost 4 bases, with 16 bases spanning the gap. Germline values: CDR1 SGHNT, CDR2 YYREEE (reference sequence). There are 16 residues in the CDR3. The CDR3 spells CASSFEIGAVYNEQFF. DNA for the CDR3: TGTGCCAGCAGCTTCGAAATCGGGGCAGTATACAATGAGCAGTTCTTC.

The genes are TRBV19 and TRBJ2-5; 9 bases fit TRBD2. This CDR3 has 16 amino acids. V shed 8 bases, J shed 5 bases, and the junction held 15 bases outside the gene matches. Germline V gene sequence: CDR1 LNHDA, CDR2 SQIVND (reference sequence). CDR3: CASAGGGLAGRETQYF. DNA for the CDR3: TGTGCCAGTGCGGGCGGTGGGCTAGCGGGGAGGGAGACCCAGTACTTC.

The rearrangement joins TRBV11-3 to TRBJ2-1; D gene ambiguous. The V end was cut by 4 bases, the J end by 4 bases, with 20 bases between. The CDR3 loop spans 17 amino acids. Germline V gives CDR1 SGHNT, CDR2 YENEEA. The CDR3 DNA reads as TGTGCCAGCAGCTCTAGTTTTGAGAGGAGTTTATACAATGAGCAGTTCTTC. Its translation: CASSSSFERSLYNEQFF.

The rearrangement uses TRBV12-5 and TRBJ2-1; 11 bases agree with TRBD2. The V segment lost 6 bases and the J segment 6 bases; nucleotides outside the gene matches: 4. Germline CDR1 is LGHNT and CDR2 is FRNRAP. This CDR3 has 14 amino acids. The CDR3 DNA is TGTGCTAGTGGGTATAGCGGGGGGGCCAATGAGCAGTTCTTC. Protein sequence: CASGYSGGANEQFF.

The gene calls are TRBV11-1 and TRBJ2-5; D gene ambiguous. There are 13 residues in the CDR3. The germline gives CDR1 SGHAT, CDR2 FQDESV (reference sequence). Trimming removed 4 bases from V and 2 bases from J, with 8 bases in between. CDR3 region: CASSSRPQETQYF. The CDR3 DNA follows: TGTGCCAGCAGCTCTCGTCCTCAAGAGACCCAGTACTTC.

For the CDR3, the DNA is TGCGCCAGCAGCCAAACGGGCCTTCGGAATTCACCCCTCCACTTT. As protein: CASSQTGLRNSPLHF. The gene calls are TRBV4-1 and TRBJ1-6; D unresolved. CDR3 size: 15 residues. V dropped 2 bases and J dropped 7 bases, with 12 bases sitting between them. CDR1 and CDR2 from the germline V gene are MGHRA and YSYEKL.

The chain joins TRBV2 to TRBJ1-3; 10 bases are a match to TRBD1. This CDR3 has 15 residues. Germline assignment: CDR1 SNHLY and CDR2 FYNNEI. V lost 5 bases, J lost 4 bases, and 5 bases stayed unmatched. The CDR3 coding sequence is TGTGCCAGCAGTCCGGGACAGGGGAAAGGAAACACCATATATTTT. It specifies CASSPGQGKGNTIYF.

The genes are TRBV4-2 and TRBJ2-3, with D tentatively TRBD2 (5 bases). V lost 8 bases and J 2 bases, leaving 14 bases between the germline ends. CDR1 is LGHNA and CDR2 is YNFKEQ in the germline V gene. The CDR3 consists of 14 residues. The CDR3, as DNA: TGTGCCAGCCGGGCGGGCCGGGACACAGATACGCAGTATTTT. It is translated as CASRAGRDTDTQYF.

V and J are TRBV10-3 and TRBJ2-7; tentatively, D is TRBD1 (6 bases). In germline, CDR1 is ENHRY, CDR2 SYGVKD. This CDR3 has 15 residues. V lost 4 bases to trimming and J lost 0 bases, with 13 bases between them. In DNA form, the CDR3 reads TGTGCCATCAGTGGACTCGGACAGAGCTCCTACGAGCAGTACTTC. This sequence encodes CAISGLGQSSYEQYF.

V and J are TRBV5-4 and TRBJ2-5, with TRBD2 matching over 9 bases. The CDR3 consists of 18 residues. CDR1 and CDR2 (germline): SGHNT, YYREEE (reference sequence). V lost 0 bases and J lost 5; bases outside the gene matches: 14. As DNA, the CDR3 is TGTGCCAGCAGCTTGGGCTGGGGTGTAGCGGGGGCCGGGGAGACCCAGTACTTC. Translation: CASSLGWGVAGAGETQYF.

This sequence joins TRBV29-1 and TRBJ1-1; the D is unclear. The ends were cut back, 6 bases at V and 4 bases at J, with 12 bases in the middle. The CDR3 has 12 residues. Germline CDR1 and CDR2: SQVTM and ANQGSEA. The CDR3 protein is CSVLPGPTEAFF. CDR3 nucleotide sequence: TGCAGCGTCCTGCCGGGTCCCACTGAAGCTTTCTTT.

The chain is built from TRBV20-1 and TRBJ2-7; D is uncertain. This CDR3 spans 11 amino acids. Trimming shortened V by 4 bases and J by 3 bases, and 7 bases separated the two germline ends. Germline CDR1 DFQATT, CDR2 SNEGSKA (reference sequence). The CDR3 DNA follows: TGCAGTGCTACGCAGTTCTACGAGCAGTACTTC. Encoded protein: CSATQFYEQYF.

This chain uses TRBV7-6 with TRBJ2-3; 9 bases are a match to TRBD2. With 6 bases clipped from V and 0 bases from J, the junction kept 4 bases outside the gene matches. The CDR3 totals 15 residues. Per germline, CDR1 SGHVS and CDR2 FNYEAQ. CDR3 protein: CASSFSGGSTDTQYF. In DNA, the CDR3 is TGTGCCAGCAGTTTTAGCGGGGGAAGCACAGATACGCAGTATTTT.

V and J are TRBV3-1 (or the pseudogene TRBV3-2) and TRBJ2-2; TRBD1 agrees at 7 bases. Germline V gene data show CDR1 as LGHDT and CDR2 as YNNKEL (reference sequence). The CDR3 spans 16 residues. V was clipped by 3 bases and J by 2 bases; unmatched bases: 6. The CDR3 sequence is CASSHTGALNTGELFF. The CDR3 coding sequence is TGTGCCAGCAGCCACACAGGGGCATTAAACACCGGGGAGCTGTTTTTT.

Here the CDR3 DNA reads TGTGCCAGCAGTGAATCGGAACAGAGGAACACTGAAGCTTTCTTT. Encoded protein: CASSESEQRNTEAFF. The chain is built from TRBV6-1 and TRBJ1-1, with D unclear. Trimming cost V 2 bases and J 1 base, with 11 bases left between them. The CDR3 length is 15 residues. Per germline, CDR1 MNHNS and CDR2 SASEGT.

This clone was recorded only once. The chain uses TRBV4-3 and TRBJ1-1; the D gene is possibly TRBD1 (5 bases). Germline-derived CDR1 and CDR2 are LGHNA and YSLEER. V shed 0 bases and J shed 1 base, with 18 bases lying between them. The CDR3 runs 18 residues. CDR3 loop: CASSQEERGEEGNTEAFF. CDR3 sequence (DNA): TGCGCCAGCAGCCAAGAGGAGAGGGGTGAAGAAGGGAACACTGAAGCTTTCTTT.

This rearrangement joins TRBV7-3 to TRBJ2-2, with D unclear. Trimming left V 2 bases short and J 7 bases short, with 5 bases between. The germline V gene has CDR1 SGHTA and CDR2 FQGTGA. The length of the CDR3 is 12 residues. DNA of the CDR3: TGTGCCAGCAGCTTAGGCAGCGGGGAGCTGTTTTTT. This gives the protein CASSLGSGELFF.

This rearrangement joins TRBV7-2 to TRBJ2-7; perhaps TRBD2 as D (6 bases). This CDR3 has 15 amino acids. Germline CDR1 reads SGHTA; CDR2 reads FQGNSA. V lost 1 base to trimming and J lost 2 bases, with 12 bases between them. The DNA of the CDR3 is TGTGCCAGCAGCTTAGGCGCGGGGTTCACCTACGAGCAGTACTTC. Translated: CASSLGAGFTYEQYF.